Sequencing of this TCR beta chain was carried out in a study of follicular helper T cells after annual influenza vaccination. Documented time point: 2015-2016 season, pre-vaccination. Donors were community-dwelling with no influenza vaccine in the prior 6 months. Between about 40 and 100 mL of blood was drawn per time point. About this clone: Its target is unknown.

Measured with immunoSEQ multiplex PCR; TCRdb has only the in-frame clones, and not every one. The sample has about 9,400 clones, 82% seen once; the top ten hold about 1.5%. Trimming took 7 bases from V and 3 from J; bases not matched to a gene: 8. Germline V gene lookup returns CDR1 SQVTM and CDR2 ANQGSEA. The CDR3 sequence is 13 residues long. The study's findings and limits: Day 7 ICOS+CD38+ clones were most often found later in ICOS-CD38- cTfh cells.

The genes are TRBV29-1 and TRBJ2-5; 7 positions match TRBD1. This specimen consisted of CXCR5+ CD38- circulating T follicular helper cells from blood, obtained on the day of influenza vaccination. Subset defined: circulating Tfh, non-naive CD4+CXCR5+PD-1+ (ICOS+CD38+ or ICOS-CD38-). The origin of this receptor is an adult who received the influenza vaccine. CDR3 sequence reads: CSGAGTVKETQYF. The CDR3 DNA sequence: TGCAGCGGAGCCGGGACAGTCAAAGAGACCCAGTACTTC.